A single sample gave rise to the 5 T cell receptor beta chains below, sequenced in a study of T cells in Graves' hyperthyroidism and ophthalmopathy. Amplified regions were TCR beta CDR3 sequences from RNA transcripts. A set of HTBI primers served as the primers for a first-round RT-PCR of the TCR CDR3. From the multiplex PCR reads, TCRdb called clonotypes with MiXCR, one entry per CDR3 protein. Here the sample spans a few hundred thousand distinct CDR3 sequences, approximately 44% being singletons. Sequencing used peripheral blood or thyroid tissue (not recorded which). Receptors originate from a woman younger than 30 with Graves' hyperthyroidism.

The gene calls are TRBV7-6 and TRBJ2-2; TRBD1 aligns across 9 bases. Looked up from germline, CDR1 is SGHVS and CDR2 is FNYEAQ. The length of the CDR3 is 14 residues. After removal of 6 bases from V and 2 bases from J, the junction contained 1 base not matched to a gene. The CDR3 spells CASRTGGNTGELFF. The DNA for the CDR3 is TGTGCCAGCAGGACAGGGGGAAACACCGGGGAGCTGTTTTTT.

The rearrangement uses TRBV7-2 and TRBJ1-1; the match to TRBD1 covers 8 bases. The CDR3 length is 16 residues. Germline values: CDR1 SGHTA, CDR2 FQGNSA. V was pared by 4 bases and J by 3 bases, with 10 bases of the junction left unmatched. Here the CDR3 reads CASSSNGQGEDTEAFF. CDR3 DNA: TGTGCCAGCAGCTCCAACGGACAGGGTGAGGACACTGAAGCTTTCTTT.

This clonotype was detected a few times. This sequence joins TRBV7-9 and TRBJ1-4, with D hard to call. Germline V gene lookup returns CDR1 SEHNR and CDR2 FQNEAQ (reference sequence). CDR3 length: 14 amino acids. V was shortened by 3 bases and J by 8 bases, with 13 bases between the two germline ends. This CDR3 reads CASSLASLGEKLFF. DNA for the CDR3: TGTGCCAGCAGCTTGGCCAGTCTCGGAGAAAAACTGTTTTTT.

In its sample, this clonotype was seen a few times. The chain employs TRBV10-3 and TRBJ1-2, with D possibly being TRBD1 (5 bases). Germline CDR1 ENHRY, CDR2 SYGVKD. There are 16 residues in the CDR3. V was clipped by 0 bases and J by 4 bases, with 15 bases between them. The CDR3 loop reads CAISESARAERYGYTF. In nucleotides, the CDR3 is TGTGCCATCAGTGAGTCGGCCAGGGCTGAACGCTATGGCTACACCTTC.

CDR3 coding DNA: TGTGCCACCAGCAGTGAGGCAGGGGGACAGGGCAATCAGCCCCAGCATTTT. Protein sequence: CATSSEAGGQGNQPQHF. The chain recombines TRBV15 with TRBJ1-5; 8 nucleotides agree with TRBD1. The CDR3 consists of 17 residues. Per the germline V gene, CDR1 is LNHNV and CDR2 is YYDKDF (reference sequence). The junction had 9 bases not matched to a gene; V was cut back by 3 bases and J by 2 bases.